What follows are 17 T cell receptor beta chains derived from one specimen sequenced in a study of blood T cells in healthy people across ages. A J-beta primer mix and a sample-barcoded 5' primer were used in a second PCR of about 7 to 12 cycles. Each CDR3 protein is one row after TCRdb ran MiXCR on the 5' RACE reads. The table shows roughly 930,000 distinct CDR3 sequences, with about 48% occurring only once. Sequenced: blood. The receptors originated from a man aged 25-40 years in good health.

The CDR3 DNA is TGTGCCATCAGTGCAGTCAGCTCCTACAATGAGCAGTTCTTC. The encoded protein is CAISAVSSYNEQFF. The V and J genes are TRBV10-3 and TRBJ2-1; D is unclear. V gave up 4 bases and J gave up 0 bases, with 7 bases separating them. The germline CDR1 and CDR2 sequences are ENHRY and SYGVKD. This CDR3 has 14 amino acids.

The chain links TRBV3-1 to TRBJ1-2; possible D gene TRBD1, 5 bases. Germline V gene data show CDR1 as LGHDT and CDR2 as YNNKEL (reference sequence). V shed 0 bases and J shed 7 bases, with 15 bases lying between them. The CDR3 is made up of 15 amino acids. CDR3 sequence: CASSQDRQGSGGYTF. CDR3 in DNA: TGTGCCAGCAGCCAAGATCGGCAGGGCTCGGGTGGCTACACCTTC.

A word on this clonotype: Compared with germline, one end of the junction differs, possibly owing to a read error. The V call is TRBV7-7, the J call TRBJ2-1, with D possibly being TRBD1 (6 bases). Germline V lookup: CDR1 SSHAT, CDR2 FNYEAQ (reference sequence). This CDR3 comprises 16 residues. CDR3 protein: CASSPWTASSYNEQFF. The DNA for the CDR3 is TGTGCTAGCAGCCCATGGACAGCGAGCTCCTACAATGAGCAGTTCTTC.

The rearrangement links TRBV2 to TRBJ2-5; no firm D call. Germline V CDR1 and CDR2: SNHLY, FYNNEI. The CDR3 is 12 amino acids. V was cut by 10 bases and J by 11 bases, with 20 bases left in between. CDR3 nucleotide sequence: TGTGCCATGCTCGGCCCGGCGAGTGAGCAGTACTTC. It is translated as CAMLGPASEQYF. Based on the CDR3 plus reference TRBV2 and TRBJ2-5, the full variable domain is EPEVTQTPSHQVTQMGQEVILRCVPISNHLYFYWYRQILGQKVEFLVSFYNNEISEKSEIFDDQFSVERPDGSNFTLKIRSTKLEDSAMYFCAMLGPASEQYFGPGTRLLVL.

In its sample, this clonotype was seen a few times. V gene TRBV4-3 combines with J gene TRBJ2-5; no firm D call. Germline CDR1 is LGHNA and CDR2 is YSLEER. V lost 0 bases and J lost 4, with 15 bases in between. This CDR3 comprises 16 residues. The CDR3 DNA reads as TGCGCCAGCAGCCAAGAAGCCGTCGTAGCTGGAGAGACCCAGTACTTC. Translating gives CASSQEAVVAGETQYF.

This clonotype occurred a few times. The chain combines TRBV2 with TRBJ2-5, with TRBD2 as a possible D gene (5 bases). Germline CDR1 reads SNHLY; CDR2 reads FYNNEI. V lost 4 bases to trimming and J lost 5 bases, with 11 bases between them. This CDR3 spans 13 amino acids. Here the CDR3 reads CASSVRDRETQYF. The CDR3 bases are TGTGCCAGCAGTGTGAGGGATCGGGAGACCCAGTACTTC.

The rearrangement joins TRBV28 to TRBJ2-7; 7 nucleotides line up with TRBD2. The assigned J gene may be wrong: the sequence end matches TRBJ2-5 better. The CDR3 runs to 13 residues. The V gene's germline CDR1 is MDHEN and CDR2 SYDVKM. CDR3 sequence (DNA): TGTGCCAGCACCATGCCCGGGAGGGAGACCCAGTACTTC. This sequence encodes CASTMPGRETQYF.

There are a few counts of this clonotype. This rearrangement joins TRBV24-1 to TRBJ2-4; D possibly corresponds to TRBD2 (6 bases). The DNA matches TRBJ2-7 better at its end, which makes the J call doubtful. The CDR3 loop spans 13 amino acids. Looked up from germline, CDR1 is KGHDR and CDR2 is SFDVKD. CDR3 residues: CATSHPGAGEQYF. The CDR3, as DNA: TGTGCCACCAGTCACCCGGGAGCCGGCGAGCAGTACTTC.

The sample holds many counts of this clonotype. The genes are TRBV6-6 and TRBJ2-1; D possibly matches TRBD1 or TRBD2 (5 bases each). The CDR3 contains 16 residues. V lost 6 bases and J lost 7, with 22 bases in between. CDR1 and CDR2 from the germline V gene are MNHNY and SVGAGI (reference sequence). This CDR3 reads CASRTGTTNPRNEQFF. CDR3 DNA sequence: TGTGCCAGCAGGACCGGGACCACCAACCCCAGAAATGAGCAGTTCTTC.

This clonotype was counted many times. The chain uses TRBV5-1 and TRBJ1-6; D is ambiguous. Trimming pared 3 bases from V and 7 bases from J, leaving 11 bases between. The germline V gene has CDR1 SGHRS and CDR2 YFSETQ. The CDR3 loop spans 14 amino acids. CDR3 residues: CASSSEWGNSPLHF. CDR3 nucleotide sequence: TGCGCCAGCAGCTCGGAATGGGGAAATTCACCCCTCCACTTT.

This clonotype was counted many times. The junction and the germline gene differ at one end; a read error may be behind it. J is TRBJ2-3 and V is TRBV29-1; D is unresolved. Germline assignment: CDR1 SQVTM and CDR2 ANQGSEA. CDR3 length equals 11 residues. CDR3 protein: CSFEGTDTQYF. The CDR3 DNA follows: TGCAGCTTTGAGGGCACAGATACGCAGTATTTT.

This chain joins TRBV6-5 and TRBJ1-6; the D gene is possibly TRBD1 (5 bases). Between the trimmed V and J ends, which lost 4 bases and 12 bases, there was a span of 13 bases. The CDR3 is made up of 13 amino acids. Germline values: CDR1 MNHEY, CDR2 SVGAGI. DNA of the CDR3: TGTGCCAGCAGTTGGGACGGTGGGGAACCCCTCCACTTT. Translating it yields CASSWDGGEPLHF.

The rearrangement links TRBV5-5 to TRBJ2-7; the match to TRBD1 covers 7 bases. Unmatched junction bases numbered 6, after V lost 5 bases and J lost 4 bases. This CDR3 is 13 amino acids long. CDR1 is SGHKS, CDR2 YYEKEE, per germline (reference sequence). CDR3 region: CASSTGAMYEQYF. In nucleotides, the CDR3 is TGTGCCAGCAGTACAGGGGCTATGTACGAGCAGTACTTC.

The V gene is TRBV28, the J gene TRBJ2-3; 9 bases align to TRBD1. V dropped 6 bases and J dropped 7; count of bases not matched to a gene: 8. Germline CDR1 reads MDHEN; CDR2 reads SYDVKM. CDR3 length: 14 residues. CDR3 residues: CASRKQGAINTQYF. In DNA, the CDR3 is TGTGCCAGCAGAAAACAGGGGGCAATAAATACGCAGTATTTT.

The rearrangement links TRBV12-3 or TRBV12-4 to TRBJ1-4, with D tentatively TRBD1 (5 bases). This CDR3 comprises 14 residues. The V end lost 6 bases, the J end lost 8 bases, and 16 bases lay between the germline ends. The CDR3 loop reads CASRLTGGAEKLFF. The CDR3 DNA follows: TGTGCCAGCAGACTTACCGGCGGGGCGGAAAAACTGTTTTTT.

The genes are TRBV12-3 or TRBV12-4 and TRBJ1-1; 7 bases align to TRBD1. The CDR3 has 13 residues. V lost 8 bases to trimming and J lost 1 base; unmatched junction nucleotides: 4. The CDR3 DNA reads TGTGCCAGCTTGGCAGGGGGGAACACTGAAGCTTTCTTT. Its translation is CASLAGGNTEAFF.

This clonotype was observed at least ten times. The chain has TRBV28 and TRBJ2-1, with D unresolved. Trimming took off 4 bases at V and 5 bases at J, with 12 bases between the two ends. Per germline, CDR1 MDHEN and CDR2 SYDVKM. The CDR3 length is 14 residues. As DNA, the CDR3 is TGTGCCAGCAGTTCATATAAGTACCACAATGAGCAGTTCTTC. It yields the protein CASSSYKYHNEQFF. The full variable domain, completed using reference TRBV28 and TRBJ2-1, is DVKVTQSSRYLVKRTGEKVFLECVQDMDHENMFWYRQDPGLGLRLIYFSYDVKMKEKGDIPEGYSVSREKKERFSLILESASTNQTSMYLCASSSYKYHNEQFFGPGTRLTVL.